The clone carrying this T cell receptor (beta chain) was observed at least ten times. Its target is unknown. This specimen belongs to a study of T-cell reconstitution after alpha-beta-depleted transplantation in children. Whole-study results and caveats: Reportedly, only several hundred clones from non-depleted graft cells drove alpha-beta T-cell counts at about two months. T-cell counts and diversity were attributed mostly to newly produced T cells one year after transplant.

Construction of the TCRbeta library involved unique molecular identifiers. A single record per CDR3 protein comes from TCRdb applying MiXCR to the PCR reads. The repertoire has around 3,000 distinct CDR3 sequences, around 10% of them found once; the top ten carry over 75%. This clonotype was sampled from a patient aged 2-15 years who had a stem cell transplant for inherited bone marrow failure, so the T cells may come from the graft donor. The sequenced sample was PBMCs, mostly from graft donor cells, obtained 360 days after TCRalphabeta/CD19-depleted stem cell transplant.

The CDR3 bases are TGTGCCAGCAGCTTCGGGGGTAGGGACCTTAGTGGTTCACCCCTCCACTTT. It yields the protein CASSFGGRDLSGSPLHF. The rearrangement links TRBV7-9 to TRBJ1-6; a weak D match, TRBD1 (5 bases). V dropped 3 bases and J dropped 9 bases, with 21 bases sitting between them. This CDR3 contains 17 residues. Germline V lookup: CDR1 SEHNR, CDR2 FQNEAQ (reference sequence).